The TCR beta chain described here comes from a study of T cells in Graves' hyperthyroidism and ophthalmopathy. For the study at large: Prior to any treatment, at the point of initial diagnosis, peripheral blood was collected. General observations from the study: Most thyroid clonotypes expanded above 0.001 appeared in blood too.

V shed 5 bases and J 1 base; nucleotides not matched to a gene: 7. The CDR3 totals 15 residues. Ophthalmopathy patients had Clinical Activity Score at least 3, NOSPECS grade at least 4, duration under 3 months. Approximately 10 ml of fresh peripheral blood supplied the PBMCs. RNA transcripts were the template for amplifying TCR beta CDR3 regions. HTBI primers drove first-round RT-PCR of the TCR CDR3. From the multiplex PCR reads, TCRdb called clonotypes with MiXCR, one entry per CDR3 protein. This sample has around 290,000 distinct CDR3 sequences, with around 15% found just once. This clonotype was picked up many times. Antigen unknown.

This sequence originates from a woman aged 55-70 years with Graves' ophthalmopathy. This chain joins TRBV12-3 or TRBV12-4 and TRBJ1-2; 7 bases map to TRBD1. The sample comprised blood. CDR3 in amino acids: CASSARGQLNYGYTF. In nucleotides, the CDR3 is TGTGCCAGCAGTGCACGGGGACAGCTTAACTATGGCTACACCTTC.